This T cell receptor beta chain was obtained from a study of T cells in localized non-small cell lung cancer. Broader study findings: The study detected a median roughly 56 of the top 100 tumor clones in adjacent lung. Heterogeneity within the tumor remains possible, as just one region underwent sequencing. Greater T cell density in blood accompanied longer overall survival. Maximal T cell clonality occurred in uninvolved adjacent lung, with tumor ranking below it.

Trimming cost V 5 bases and J 0 bases; bases outside gene matches: 2. This CDR3 has 14 amino acids. Germline lookup yields CDR1 MNHEY and CDR2 SVGAGI. Generated by immunoSEQ multiplex PCR, the TCRdb table keeps only in-frame clones and is missing some. The profile shows tens of thousands of clones, 85% to 90% of them singletons. Notes on this clone: As yet, its antigen is unknown.

The TCR sequence derives from a woman aged 40-70 years with stage I squamous cell lung carcinoma. The specimen was peripheral blood, collected before any cancer treatment. The chain has TRBV6-5 and TRBJ2-3; 7 nucleotides align to TRBD1. The CDR3 spells CASSRGQSTDTQYF. CDR3 nucleotide sequence: TGTGCCAGCAGTAGGGGACAGAGCACAGATACGCAGTATTTT.